One and the same sample provided the 12 T cell receptor beta chains below, sequenced in a study of cytomegalovirus exposure and HLA in healthy donors (dated by TCRdb to 2016 to 2017). The library was obtained by the immunoSEQ multiplex PCR assay. For the multiplex PCR, a mixture combining 60 forward primers for TCR Vbeta segments and 13 reverse primers for TCR Jbeta segments was used. TCRdb retrieved this table from immuneACCESS and kept in-frame rearrangements only. Not all clones are present; in checked studies, unresolved V genes account for under half, and no reason is known for the remainder. Present in this sample are some 130,000 clones, approximately 9% of which were seen just once. The ten most abundant clones make up roughly 6.4% of the sample. Sequenced: PBMCs. These receptor sequences come from a woman between 40 and 55 years old in good health and CMV-seropositive.

The rearrangement links TRBV12-5 to TRBJ2-7; TRBD1 matches 10 bases. Unmatched junction bases numbered 2, after V lost 4 bases and J lost 5 bases. Germline values: CDR1 LGHNT, CDR2 FRNRAP. The CDR3 loop spans 13 amino acids. CDR3 protein: CASGSDRGDEQYF. Here the CDR3 DNA reads TGTGCTAGTGGTTCGGACAGGGGGGACGAGCAGTACTTC.

This clone was seen a few times. V usage is TRBV5-4 and J usage is TRBJ2-5; 12 bases agree with TRBD2. The ends lost 0 bases at V and 2 bases at J; junction bases unmatched: 2. Germline lookup yields CDR1 SGHNT and CDR2 YYREEE (reference sequence). CDR3 length: 16 residues. CDR3 nucleotide sequence: TGTGCCAGCAGCTTGGAGCTAGCGGGGGGGCAAGAGACCCAGTACTTC. As protein: CASSLELAGGQETQYF.

This clone was seen only once. The chain employs TRBV7-8 and TRBJ2-7; weak D call: TRBD2 (6 bases). This CDR3 contains 15 residues. The V end lost 6 bases, the J end lost 2 bases, and 17 bases lay between the germline ends. Germline V gene lookup returns CDR1 SGHVS and CDR2 FQNEAQ. This CDR3 is CASSSLPGVPYEQYF. CDR3 sequence (DNA): TGTGCCAGCAGTTCCCTGCCGGGGGTACCCTACGAGCAGTACTTC.

This clone was detected only a few times. CDR3 loop: CASSTGTGGGETQYF. The CDR3 DNA is TGTGCCAGTAGTACCGGGACAGGGGGTGGGGAGACCCAGTACTTC. V and J are TRBV19 and TRBJ2-5; 11 nucleotides align to TRBD1. CDR1 and CDR2 from the germline V gene are LNHDA and SQIVND (reference sequence). Germline trimming cut 4 bases from V and 5 bases from J; bases unmatched to any gene: 6. The CDR3 spans 15 residues.

This clone was seen a few times. The chain uses TRBV9 and TRBJ2-2; TRBD2 agrees at 9 bases. The trim removed 0 bases at V and 6 bases at J, leaving 12 bases unmatched. Germline loops: CDR1 SGDLS, CDR2 YYNGEE. CDR3 length: 18 amino acids. This CDR3 is CASSVDGFGGGASGELFF. CDR3 DNA sequence: TGTGCCAGCAGCGTAGATGGGTTTGGCGGGGGGGCCTCCGGGGAGCTGTTTTTT.

This clone came up a few times. The V and J genes are TRBV5-1 and TRBJ2-2, with a tentative D call TRBD1 (6 bases). Germline CDR1 and CDR2: SGHRS and YFSETQ. Trimming removed 1 base from V and 0 bases from J, with 16 bases in between. CDR3 length: 18 residues. Here the CDR3 DNA reads TGCGCCAGCAGCTTGACGCCAGGGGACCCCGCGAACACCGGGGAGCTGTTTTTT. Protein product: CASSLTPGDPANTGELFF.

The chain links TRBV12-5 to TRBJ1-4; TRBD1 might be the D (5 bases). V was shortened by 6 bases and J by 0 bases, with 17 bases between the two germline ends. The germline gives CDR1 LGHNT, CDR2 FRNRAP. The CDR3 has 17 amino acids. DNA for the CDR3: TGTGCTAGTGGCCCTGCAGCAGGGATTGCAACTAATGAAAAACTGTTTTTT. Protein product: CASGPAAGIATNEKLFF.

The CDR3 is CASRSDRVNYEQYF. The CDR3 DNA reads TGCGCCAGCAGGTCTGACAGGGTAAACTACGAGCAGTACTTC. The rearrangement uses TRBV5-1 and TRBJ2-7; the match to TRBD1 covers 7 bases. Germline CDR1 and CDR2: SGHRS and YFSETQ. V gave up 5 bases and J gave up 3 bases; unmatched junction bases: 8. CDR3 length: 14 amino acids.

The chain employs TRBV7-3 and TRBJ2-2; a possible D gene is TRBD2 (5 bases). The CDR3 covers 16 residues. V lost 3 bases, J lost 2 bases, and 13 bases lay in between. Germline V lookup: CDR1 SGHTA, CDR2 FQGTGA. CDR3 in amino acids: CASSLISTRNTGELFF. The CDR3 nucleotides are TGTGCCAGCAGCTTGATCTCAACTAGAAACACCGGGGAGCTGTTTTTT.

This chain links TRBV5-1 with TRBJ1-2; weak D call: TRBD1 (6 bases). The CDR3 extends over 14 amino acids. The V gene lost 4 bases and the J gene lost 0 bases, with 10 bases spanning the gap. In germline, CDR1 is SGHRS, CDR2 YFSETQ. The CDR3 spells CASSQDSSNYGYTF. The CDR3 DNA reads as TGCGCCAGCAGCCAGGACAGCTCTAACTATGGCTACACCTTC.

This clone appeared a few times. The chain joins TRBV7-2 to TRBJ2-4; D perhaps matches TRBD1 (6 bases). V shed 3 bases and J shed 3 bases, with 9 bases lying between them. The CDR3 is 14 amino acids. Germline CDR1 reads SGHTA; CDR2 reads FQGNSA. The chain's CDR3 is CASSLTGSKNIQYF. The CDR3 region has the DNA TGTGCCAGCAGCTTGACAGGTAGCAAAAACATTCAGTACTTC.

This clone was seen a handful of times. The V and J genes are TRBV14 and TRBJ2-1; TRBD1 agrees at 9 bases. The CDR3 extends over 15 amino acids. Germline trimming cut 5 bases from V and 8 bases from J; bases unmatched to any gene: 10. Looked up from germline, CDR1 is SGHDN and CDR2 is FVKESK. The CDR3 spells CASSARDRAWDEQFF. The CDR3 region has the DNA TGTGCCAGCAGCGCCCGGGACAGGGCATGGGATGAGCAGTTCTTC.